This is a list of T cell receptor beta chains from one sample in a study of shared clonotypes between healthy human individuals. Here immunoSEQ multiplex PCR was the method, and the copy in TCRdb shows in-frame clones only, minus some. This sample has approximately 240,000 clones; approximately 65% occur once, and the top ten carry around 10%. The sample was memory CD4+ T cells sorted from blood. These receptors all come from a young man in good health. CDR3s include the opening cysteine and the closing phenylalanine or tryptophan. The order of the fields is J gene, V gene, CDR3 protein.

j_call: TRBJ2-7; v_call: TRBV5-6; cdr3_aa: CASSFPGSGYEQYF
j_call: TRBJ2-3; v_call: TRBV9; cdr3_aa: CASSTRDYGADTQYF
j_call: TRBJ1-3; v_call: TRBV14; cdr3_aa: CASSLNRDTIYF
j_call: TRBJ2-1; v_call: TRBV10-1; cdr3_aa: CASSESLGQIGFF
j_call: TRBJ2-7; v_call: TRBV11-3; cdr3_aa: CASSAGQGHSYEQYF
j_call: TRBJ2-5; v_call: TRBV9; cdr3_aa: CASSVASGRADETQYF
j_call: TRBJ2-5; v_call: TRBV5-1; cdr3_aa: CASSPTSTETQYF
j_call: TRBJ2-1; v_call: TRBV15; cdr3_aa: CATRRTSGRAYEQFF
j_call: TRBJ2-7; v_call: TRBV5-1; cdr3_aa: CASSLGGLRAYEQYF
j_call: TRBJ1-1; v_call: TRBV7-3; cdr3_aa: CASSLQRSQVAFF
j_call: TRBJ2-7; v_call: TRBV2; cdr3_aa: CASNEYLGYEQYF
j_call: TRBJ1-2; v_call: TRBV7-9; cdr3_aa: CASSFPLGGADYGYTF
j_call: TRBJ1-3; v_call: TRBV18; cdr3_aa: CASSRETGNTIYF
j_call: TRBJ1-5; v_call: TRBV6-6; cdr3_aa: CASSFLVRQSNQPQHF
j_call: TRBJ2-1; v_call: TRBV19; cdr3_aa: CASKPGLAGVYNEQFF
j_call: TRBJ2-3; v_call: TRBV19; cdr3_aa: CASRRNSNTDTQYF
j_call: TRBJ2-7; v_call: TRBV4-3; cdr3_aa: CASSLGTARREQYF
j_call: TRBJ2-7; v_call: TRBV14; cdr3_aa: CASSRAPGQGANFDEQYF
j_call: TRBJ2-7; v_call: TRBV5-4; cdr3_aa: CASTLGGYEQYF
j_call: TRBJ2-1; v_call: TRBV7-9; cdr3_aa: CASSHEGQYNEQFF